This T cell receptor (beta chain) was sequenced for a study of tumor-infiltrating lymphocytes in oesophageal squamous cell carcinoma. TCRdb ran MiXCR on the PCR reads and lists one entry per CDR3 protein. The sample has approximately 18,000 distinct CDR3 sequences, under 50% seen once. By sample share, this clonotype is medium-sized. V was trimmed by 0 bases and J by 9 bases, leaving 18 bases between them. The CDR3 consists of 16 residues. Per the germline V gene, CDR1 is MNHNY and CDR2 is SVGAGI (reference sequence). This TCR came from a male donor with esophageal squamous cell carcinoma. This chain uses TRBV6-6 with TRBJ2-1; TRBD2 is a possible D gene (6 bases). Sequenced: blood. CDR3 amino acids: CASSYSEGRSLFEQFF. The CDR3 region has the DNA TGTGCCAGCAGTTACTCGGAGGGCCGATCGTTGTTTGAGCAGTTCTTC.